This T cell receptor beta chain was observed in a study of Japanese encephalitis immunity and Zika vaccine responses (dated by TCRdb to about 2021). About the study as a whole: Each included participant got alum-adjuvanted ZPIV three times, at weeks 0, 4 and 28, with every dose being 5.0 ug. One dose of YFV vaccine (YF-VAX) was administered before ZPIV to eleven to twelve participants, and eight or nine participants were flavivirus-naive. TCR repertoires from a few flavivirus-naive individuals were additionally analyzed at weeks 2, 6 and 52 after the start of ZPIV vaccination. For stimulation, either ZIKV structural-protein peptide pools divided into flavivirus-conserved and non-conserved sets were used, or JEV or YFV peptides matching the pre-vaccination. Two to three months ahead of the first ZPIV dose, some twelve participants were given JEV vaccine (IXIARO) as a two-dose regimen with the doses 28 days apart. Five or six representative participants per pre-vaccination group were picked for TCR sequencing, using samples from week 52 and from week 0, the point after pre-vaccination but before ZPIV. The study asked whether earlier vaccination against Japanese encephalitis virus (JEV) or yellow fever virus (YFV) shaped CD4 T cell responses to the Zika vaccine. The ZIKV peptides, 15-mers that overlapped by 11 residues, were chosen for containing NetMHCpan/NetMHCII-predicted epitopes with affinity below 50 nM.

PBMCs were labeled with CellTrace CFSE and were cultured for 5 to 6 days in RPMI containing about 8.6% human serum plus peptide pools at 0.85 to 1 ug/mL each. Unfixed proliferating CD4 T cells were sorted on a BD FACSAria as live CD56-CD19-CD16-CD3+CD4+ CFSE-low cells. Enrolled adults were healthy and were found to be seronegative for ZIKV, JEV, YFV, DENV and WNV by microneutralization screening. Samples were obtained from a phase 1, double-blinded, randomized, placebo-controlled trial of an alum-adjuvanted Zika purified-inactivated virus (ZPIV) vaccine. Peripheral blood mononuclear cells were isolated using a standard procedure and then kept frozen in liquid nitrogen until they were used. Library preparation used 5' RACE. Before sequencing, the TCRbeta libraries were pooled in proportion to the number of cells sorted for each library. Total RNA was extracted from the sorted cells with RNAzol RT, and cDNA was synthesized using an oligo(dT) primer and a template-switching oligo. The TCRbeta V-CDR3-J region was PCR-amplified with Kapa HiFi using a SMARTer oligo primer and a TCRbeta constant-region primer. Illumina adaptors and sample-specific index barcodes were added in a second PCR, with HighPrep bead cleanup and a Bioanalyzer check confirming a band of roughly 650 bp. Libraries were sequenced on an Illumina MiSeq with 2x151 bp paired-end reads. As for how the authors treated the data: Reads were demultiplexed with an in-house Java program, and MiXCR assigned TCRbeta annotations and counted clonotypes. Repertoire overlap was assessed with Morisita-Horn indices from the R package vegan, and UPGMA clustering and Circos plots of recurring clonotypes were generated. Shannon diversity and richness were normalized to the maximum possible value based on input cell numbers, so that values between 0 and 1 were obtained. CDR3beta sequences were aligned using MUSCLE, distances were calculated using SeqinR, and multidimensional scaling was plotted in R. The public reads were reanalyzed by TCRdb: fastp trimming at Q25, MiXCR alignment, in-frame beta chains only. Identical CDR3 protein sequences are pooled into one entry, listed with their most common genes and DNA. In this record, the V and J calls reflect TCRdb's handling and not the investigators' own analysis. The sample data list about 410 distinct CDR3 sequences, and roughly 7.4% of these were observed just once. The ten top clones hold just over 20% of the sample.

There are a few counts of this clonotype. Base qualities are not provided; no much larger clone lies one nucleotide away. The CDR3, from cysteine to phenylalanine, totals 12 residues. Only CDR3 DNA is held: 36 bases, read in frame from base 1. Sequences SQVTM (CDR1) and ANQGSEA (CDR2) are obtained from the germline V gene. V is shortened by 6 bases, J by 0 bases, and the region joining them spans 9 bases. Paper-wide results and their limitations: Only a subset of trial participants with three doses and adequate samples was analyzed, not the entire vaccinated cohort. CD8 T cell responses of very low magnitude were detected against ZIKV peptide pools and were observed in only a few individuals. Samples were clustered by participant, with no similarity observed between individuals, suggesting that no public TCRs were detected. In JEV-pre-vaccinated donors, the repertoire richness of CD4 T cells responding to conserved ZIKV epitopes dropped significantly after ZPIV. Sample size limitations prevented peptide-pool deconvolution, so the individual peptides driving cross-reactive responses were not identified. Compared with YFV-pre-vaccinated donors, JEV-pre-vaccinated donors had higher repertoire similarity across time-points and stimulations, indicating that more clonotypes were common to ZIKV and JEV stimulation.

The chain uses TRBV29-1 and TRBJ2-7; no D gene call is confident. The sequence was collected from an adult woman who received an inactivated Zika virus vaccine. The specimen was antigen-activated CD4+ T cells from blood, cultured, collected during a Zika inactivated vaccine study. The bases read TGCAGCGTATCCGGACGCTCCTACGAGCAGTACTTC. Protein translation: CSVSGRSYEQYF.